This T cell receptor beta chain was identified in a study of identical twins. cDNA molecules carried unique molecular identifiers, and template switching added a universal primer site. MiXCR, run by TCRdb on the 5' RACE reads, gives a single entry per CDR3 protein. There are about 790,000 distinct CDR3 sequences in the sample; roughly 18% occur only once, and around 12% lies in the top ten. The same data also went into a second study, on T cells expressing NK-cell markers. As reported in that work: In sorted CD3+CD56+NKG2C+, CD3+CD56+NKG2C- and CD3+CD56-NKG2C+ T cells, TCR beta repertoires were obtained.

The source material was PBMCs. This receptor was taken from a woman younger than 30 in good health.

CDR3: CASSLEPQGAPSNEQFF. As DNA, the CDR3 is TGCGCCAGCAGCCTGGAACCACAGGGGGCGCCATCCAATGAGCAGTTCTTC. V and J are TRBV5-1 and TRBJ2-1; 9 bases agree with TRBD1. V gave up 4 bases and J gave up 6 bases; unmatched junction bases: 14. The CDR3 spans 17 residues. The germline CDR1 and CDR2 sequences are SGHRS and YFSETQ. The variable domain in full, completed from reference TRBV5-1 and TRBJ2-1, reads KAGVTQTPRYLIKTRGQQVTLSCSPISGHRSVSWYQQTPGQGLQFLFEYFSETQRNKGNFPGRFSGRQFSNSRSEMNVSTLELGDSALYLCASSLEPQGAPSNEQFFGPGTRLTVL.